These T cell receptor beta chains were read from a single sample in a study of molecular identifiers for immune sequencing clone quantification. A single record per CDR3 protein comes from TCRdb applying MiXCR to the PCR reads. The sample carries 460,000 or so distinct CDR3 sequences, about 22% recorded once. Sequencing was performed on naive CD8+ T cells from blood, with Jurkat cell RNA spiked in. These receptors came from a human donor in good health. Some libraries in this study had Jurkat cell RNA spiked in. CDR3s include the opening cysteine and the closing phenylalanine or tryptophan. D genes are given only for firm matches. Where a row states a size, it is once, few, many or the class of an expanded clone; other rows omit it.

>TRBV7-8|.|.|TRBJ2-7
TGTGCCAGCAGCCCCGGACAGACCTCCTACGAGCAGTACTTC
CASSPGQTSYEQYF
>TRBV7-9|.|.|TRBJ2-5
TGTGCCAGCAGCACCCAGTGGGAGACCCAGTACTTC
CASSTQWETQYF
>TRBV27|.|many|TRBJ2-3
TGTGCCAGCGGAATCACAGATACGCAGTATTTT
CASGITDTQYF
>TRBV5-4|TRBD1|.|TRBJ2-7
TGTGCCAGCAGTTACACCGGGACAGGCTTCTACGAGCAGTACTTC
CASSYTGTGFYEQYF
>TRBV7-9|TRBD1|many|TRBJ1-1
TGTGCCAGCAGCACGGGACAGTTGAACACTGAAGCTTTCTTT
CASSTGQLNTEAFF
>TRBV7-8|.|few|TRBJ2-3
TGTGCCAGCAGCTCCTCGACGTGGTATGGGGCAGATACGCAGTATTTT
CASSSSTWYGADTQYF
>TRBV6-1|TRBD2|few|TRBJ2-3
TGTGCCAGCAGTGAAGCAGAGGGAGGGCCCACAGATACGCAGTATTTT
CASSEAEGGPTDTQYF
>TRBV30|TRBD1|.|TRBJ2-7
TGTGCCTGGAGTGTACAGGGGTTATCGGTCGAGCAGTACTTC
CAWSVQGLSVEQYF
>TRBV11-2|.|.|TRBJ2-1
TGTGCCAGCAGCTCTAACGGGGACAATGAGCAGTTCTTC
CASSSNGDNEQFF
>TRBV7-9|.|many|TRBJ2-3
TGTGCCAGCAGCTTACCGGCAGGCCCCAGCACAGATACGCAGTATTTT
CASSLPAGPSTDTQYF
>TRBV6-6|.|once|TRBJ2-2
TGTGCCAGCAATAAAAATCTCAGACAGAACGCCGGGGAGCTGTTTTTT
CASNKNLRQNAGELFF
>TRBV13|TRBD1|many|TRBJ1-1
TGTGCCAGCAGCCTGTCCGGCCGGGACAGCATGAACACTGAAGCTTTCTTT
CASSLSGRDSMNTEAFF
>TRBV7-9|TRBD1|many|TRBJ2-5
TGTGCCAGCAGCCAGGGACAGGGACTCGGAGAGACCCAGTACTTC
CASSQGQGLGETQYF
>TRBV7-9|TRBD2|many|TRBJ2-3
TGTGCCAGCAGGACTAGCGGGAGTTATACGCAGTATTTT
CASRTSGSYTQYF
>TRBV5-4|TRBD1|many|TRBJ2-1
TGTGCCAGCAGCTGGACAGGGGGAAATGAGCAGTTCTTC
CASSWTGGNEQFF
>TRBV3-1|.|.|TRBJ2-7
TGTGCCAGCGGCCAAGAGCGCTTCCCCGCCGGGACTGAGTACGAGCAGTACTTC
CASGQERFPAGTEYEQYF
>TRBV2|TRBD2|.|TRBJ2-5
TGTGCCAGCAGTGGTACCGGGACTAGTTTTGAGACCCAGTACTTC
CASSGTGTSFETQYF
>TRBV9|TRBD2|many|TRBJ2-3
TGTGCCAGCAGCGTTGGGATAGCGGGGGTACTGAGCACAGATACGCAGTATTTT
CASSVGIAGVLSTDTQYF
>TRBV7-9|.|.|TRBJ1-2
TGTGCCAGCACCCCAGGGGAAATATCCCTTTTCTATGGCTACACCTTC
CASTPGEISLFYGYTF
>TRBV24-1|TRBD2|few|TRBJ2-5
TGTGCCACCAGTGACCCAGCGGGAAACAGCGGGGAGACCCAGTACTTC
CATSDPAGNSGETQYF
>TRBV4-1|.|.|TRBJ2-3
TGCGTCAGCAGCCCCTCAAGCACAGATACGCAGTATTTT
CVSSPSSTDTQYF
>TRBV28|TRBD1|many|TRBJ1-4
TGTGCCAGCAGTTTATCGACAGGGCCGCAGTTGGGTGAAAAACTGTTTTTT
CASSLSTGPQLGEKLFF
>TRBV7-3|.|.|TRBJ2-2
TGTGCCAGCAGCTCGGACCCGGGCCCCGGAACCGGGGAGCTGTTTTTT
CASSSDPGPGTGELFF